This passage covers 10 T cell receptor beta chains from one sample sequenced in a study of blood T cell repertoires in COVID-19. Only in-frame clones appear in the TCRdb table, and some are missing; sequencing was by immunoSEQ multiplex PCR. The sample includes about 260,000 clones, over 75% of them seen just once. The specimen was peripheral blood. These receptors were taken from a human donor in a cohort sampled during active COVID-19.

The chain uses TRBV6-5 and TRBJ2-7, with D tentatively TRBD2 (5 bases). Trimming removed 6 bases from V and 3 bases from J, with 15 bases in between. The germline V gene has CDR1 MNHEY and CDR2 SVGAGI. The CDR3 is 14 amino acids. CDR3 residues: CASRRLTHFYEQYF. The CDR3 DNA is TGTGCCAGCAGGAGACTAACTCATTTCTACGAGCAGTACTTC.

This chain joins TRBV4-1 and TRBJ1-1; D is possibly TRBD1 (6 bases). The V end was cut by 0 bases, the J end by 1 base, with 15 bases between. Per germline, CDR1 MGHRA and CDR2 YSYEKL. The CDR3 runs to 17 residues. CDR3 nucleotides: TGCGCCAGCAGCCAAGACGATGGCGGCAGGGGGAACACTGAAGCTTTCTTT. This encodes CASSQDDGGRGNTEAFF.

The CDR3 reads CASSSFAGKGNEQYF. DNA of the CDR3: TGCGCCAGCAGCTCCTTTGCAGGGAAGGGAAACGAGCAGTACTTC. The chain recombines TRBV5-1 with TRBJ2-7; D possibly corresponds to TRBD1 (5 bases). The V gene's germline CDR1 is SGHRS and CDR2 YFSETQ. The CDR3 is 15 residues long. Trimming left V 3 bases short and J 5 bases short, with 18 bases between. Full variable domain (outside the CDR3, taken from reference TRBV5-1 and TRBJ2-7): KAGVTQTPRYLIKTRGQQVTLSCSPISGHRSVSWYQQTPGQGLQFLFEYFSETQRNKGNFPGRFSGRQFSNSRSEMNVSTLELGDSALYLCASSSFAGKGNEQYFGPGTRLTVT.

The chain joins TRBV24-1 to TRBJ2-2; TRBD2 matches 10 bases. Per the germline V gene, CDR1 is KGHDR and CDR2 is SFDVKD. V lost 2 bases and J lost 5; bases outside the gene matches: 4. CDR3 length: 16 residues. CDR3: CATSDSNSGRTGELFF. Here the CDR3 DNA reads TGTGCCACCAGTGATTCTAATAGCGGGAGGACCGGGGAGCTGTTTTTT.

V is TRBV12-5 and J is TRBJ2-1, with 8 bases that match TRBD2. Trimming removed 2 bases from V and 9 bases from J; junction bases left unmatched: 12. Per germline, CDR1 LGHNT and CDR2 FRNRAP. The CDR3 is made up of 16 amino acids. The CDR3 loop is CASGLSPGLGTSEQFF. In DNA, the CDR3 is TGTGCTAGTGGTTTGTCGCCGGGACTAGGGACAAGTGAGCAGTTCTTC.

This clone was seen only once. The J gene is TRBJ2-1, the V gene TRBV7-2; D is ambiguous. V was pared by 2 bases and J by 4 bases, with 3 bases between. Germline CDR1 and CDR2: SGHTA and FQGNSA. The CDR3 loop spans 12 amino acids. The CDR3 here is CASSLLYNEQFF. CDR3 DNA: TGTGCCAGCAGCTTACTATACAATGAGCAGTTCTTC. Full variable domain (remainder filled in from reference TRBV7-2 and TRBJ2-1): GAGVSQSPSNKVTEKGKDVELRCDPISGHTALYWYRQSLGQGLEFLIYFQGNSAPDKSGLPSDRFSAERTGGSVSTLTIQRTQQEDSAVYLCASSLLYNEQFFGPGTRLTVL.

The CDR3 protein is CASRDSSYNSPLHF. In DNA form, the CDR3 reads TGTGCCAGCAGGGACAGCTCCTATAATTCACCCCTCCACTTT. The chain carries TRBV6-5 and TRBJ1-6, with D perhaps TRBD1 (6 bases). This CDR3 comprises 14 residues. From germline, CDR1 is MNHEY and CDR2 SVGAGI. The V end lost 6 bases, the J end lost 0 bases, and 6 bases lay between the germline ends.

This clone was observed once. The chain has TRBV9 and TRBJ1-1, with 9 bases matching TRBD1. The CDR3 covers 16 residues. The V gene end was trimmed by 3 bases and the J gene end by 1 base; junction bases not matched to a gene: 7. The germline gives CDR1 SGDLS, CDR2 YYNGEE. Here the CDR3 reads CASSGGQGLGNTEAFF. The CDR3 DNA follows: TGTGCCAGCAGCGGAGGACAGGGGCTGGGGAACACTGAAGCTTTCTTT.

This clone showed up just a few times. The V and J genes are TRBV18 and TRBJ1-2; a possible D gene is TRBD1 (6 bases). This CDR3 region has 16 residues. Germline CDR1 is KGHSH and CDR2 is LQKENI. Trimming shortened V by 3 bases and J by 4 bases, and 18 bases separated the two germline ends. The CDR3 reads CASSPSSIRGGYGYTF. The DNA for the CDR3 is TGTGCCAGCTCACCCTCTTCCATCAGGGGCGGCTATGGCTACACCTTC.

The genes are TRBV7-8 and TRBJ2-2, with 8 bases lining up with TRBD2. J lost 0 bases, V lost 1 base, and 19 bases had no gene match. This CDR3 is built from 22 residues. Germline V lookup: CDR1 SGHVS, CDR2 FQNEAQ. The DNA for the CDR3 is TGTGCCAGCAGCTTAGGGGCGAAACTAGCGGCACCTATCCCCTCGAACACCGGGGAGCTGTTTTTT. It translates to CASSLGAKLAAPIPSNTGELFF.